This section outlines one T cell receptor beta chain sequence together with its context. These data belong to a study of blood T cell repertoires in COVID-19. On the study more broadly: Acute and convalescent COVID-19 specimens originated in the United States, Italy and Spain. PBMCs, B-cell-depleted T cells, or T cells provided the cDNA or gDNA that made up the material.

The germline CDR1 and CDR2 sequences are SGHRS and YFSETQ. The CDR3 spans 16 residues. V dropped 1 base and J dropped 3; count of bases not matched to a gene: 4. Produced via immunoSEQ multiplex PCR; TCRdb's table is partial and in-frame only. The sample records about 300,000 clones, approximately 90% being singletons. The rearrangement uses TRBV5-1 and TRBJ2-3; 11 bases agree with TRBD2. The specimen sequenced was peripheral blood. The receptor comes from a young woman who had recovered from COVID-19. The CDR3 sequence: CASSLTSGGVTDTQYF. The CDR3 DNA reads TGCGCCAGCAGCTTGACTAGCGGGGGAGTAACAGATACGCAGTATTTT.